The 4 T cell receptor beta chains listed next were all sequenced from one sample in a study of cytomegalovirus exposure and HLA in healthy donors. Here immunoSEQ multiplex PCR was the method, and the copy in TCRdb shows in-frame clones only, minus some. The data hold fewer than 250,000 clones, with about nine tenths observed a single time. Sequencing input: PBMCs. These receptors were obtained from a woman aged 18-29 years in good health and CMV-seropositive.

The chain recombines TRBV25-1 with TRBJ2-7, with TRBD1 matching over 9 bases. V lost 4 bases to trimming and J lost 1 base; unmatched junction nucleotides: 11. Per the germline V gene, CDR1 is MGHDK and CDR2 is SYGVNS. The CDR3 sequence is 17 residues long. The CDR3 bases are TGTGCCAGCAGTGCCCAAATAAGGGGGACAGGGTCCTACGAGCAGTACTTC. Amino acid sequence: CASSAQIRGTGSYEQYF.

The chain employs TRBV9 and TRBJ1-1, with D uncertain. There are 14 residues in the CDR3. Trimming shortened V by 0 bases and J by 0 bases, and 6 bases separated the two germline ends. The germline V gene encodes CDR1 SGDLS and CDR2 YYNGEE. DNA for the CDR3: TGTGCCAGCAGCGTAGGAGTCCTGAACACTGAAGCTTTCTTT. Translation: CASSVGVLNTEAFF.

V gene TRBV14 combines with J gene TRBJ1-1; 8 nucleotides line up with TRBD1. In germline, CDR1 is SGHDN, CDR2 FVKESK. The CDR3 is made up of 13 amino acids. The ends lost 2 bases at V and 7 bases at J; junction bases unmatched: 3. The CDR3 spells CASSQPGTGEAFF. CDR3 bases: TGTGCCAGCAGCCAACCAGGGACAGGTGAAGCTTTCTTT.

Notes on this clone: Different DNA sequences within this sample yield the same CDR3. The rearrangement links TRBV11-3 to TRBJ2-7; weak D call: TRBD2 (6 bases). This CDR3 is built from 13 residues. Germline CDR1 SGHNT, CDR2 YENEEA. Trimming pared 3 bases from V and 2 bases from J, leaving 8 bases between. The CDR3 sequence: CASSFGGTYEQYF. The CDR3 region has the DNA TGTGCCAGCAGCTTCGGGGGAACCTACGAGCAGTACTTC.